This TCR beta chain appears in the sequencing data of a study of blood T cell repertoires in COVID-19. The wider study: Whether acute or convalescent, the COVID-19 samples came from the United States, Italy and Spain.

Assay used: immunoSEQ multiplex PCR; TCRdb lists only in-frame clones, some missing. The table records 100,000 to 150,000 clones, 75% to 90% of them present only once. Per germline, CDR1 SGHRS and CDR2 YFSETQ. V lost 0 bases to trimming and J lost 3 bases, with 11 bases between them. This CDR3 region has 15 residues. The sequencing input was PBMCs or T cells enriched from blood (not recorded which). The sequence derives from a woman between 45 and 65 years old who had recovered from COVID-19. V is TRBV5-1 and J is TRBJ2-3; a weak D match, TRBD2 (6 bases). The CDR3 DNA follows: TGCGCCAGCAGCTTGGGTGGGGGGTTTACAGATACGCAGTATTTT. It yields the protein CASSLGGGFTDTQYF.